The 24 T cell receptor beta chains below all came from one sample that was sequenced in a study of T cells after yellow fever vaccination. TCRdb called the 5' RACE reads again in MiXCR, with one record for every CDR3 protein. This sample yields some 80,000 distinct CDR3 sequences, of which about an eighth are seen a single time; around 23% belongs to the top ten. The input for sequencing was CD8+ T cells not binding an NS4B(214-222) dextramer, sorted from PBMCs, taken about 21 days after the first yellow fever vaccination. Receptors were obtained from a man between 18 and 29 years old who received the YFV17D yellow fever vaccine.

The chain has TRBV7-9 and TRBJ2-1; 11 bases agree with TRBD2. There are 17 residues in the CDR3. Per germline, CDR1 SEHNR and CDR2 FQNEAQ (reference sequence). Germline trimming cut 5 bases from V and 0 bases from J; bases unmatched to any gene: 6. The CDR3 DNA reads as TGTGCCAGCAGCCCAAGACTAGCGGGGATCTCCTACAATGAGCAGTTCTTC. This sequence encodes CASSPRLAGISYNEQFF.

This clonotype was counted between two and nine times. Here the CDR3 reads CSARDFTGLTYEQYF. The CDR3 coding sequence is TGCAGTGCTAGAGATTTTACAGGCCTTACCTACGAGCAGTACTTC. The V gene is TRBV20-1, the J gene TRBJ2-7; TRBD1 might be the D (5 bases). V was trimmed by 0 bases and J by 2 bases, leaving 14 bases between them. The CDR3 sequence is 15 residues long. CDR1 is DFQATT, CDR2 SNEGSKA, per germline (reference sequence).

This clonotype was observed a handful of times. CDR3 in DNA: TGTGCCAGCAGCCCTGGGACTAGCGGGGGCGAGCAGTTCTTC. This encodes CASSPGTSGGEQFF. The J gene is TRBJ2-1, the V gene TRBV7-2, with 14 bases matching TRBD2. This CDR3 region has 14 residues. Trimming took 5 bases from V and 10 from J; bases not matched to a gene: 4. CDR1 is SGHTA, CDR2 FQGNSA, per germline.

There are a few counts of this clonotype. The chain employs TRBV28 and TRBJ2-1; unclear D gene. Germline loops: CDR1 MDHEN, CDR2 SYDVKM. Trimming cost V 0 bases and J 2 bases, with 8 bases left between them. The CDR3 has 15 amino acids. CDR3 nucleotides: TGTGCCAGCAGTTTATGGCAGGTAGCCTACAATGAGCAGTTCTTC. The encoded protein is CASSLWQVAYNEQFF. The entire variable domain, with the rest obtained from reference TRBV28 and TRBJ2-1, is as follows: DVKVTQSSRYLVKRTGEKVFLECVQDMDHENMFWYRQDPGLGLRLIYFSYDVKMKEKGDIPEGYSVSREKKERFSLILESASTNQTSMYLCASSLWQVAYNEQFFGPGTRLTVL.

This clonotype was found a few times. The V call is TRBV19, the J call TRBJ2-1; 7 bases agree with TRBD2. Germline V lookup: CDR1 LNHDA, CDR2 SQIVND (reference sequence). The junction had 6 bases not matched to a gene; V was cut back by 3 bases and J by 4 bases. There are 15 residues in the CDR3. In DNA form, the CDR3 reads TGTGCCAGTAGTATTTCGGGGGGATGGTACAATGAGCAGTTCTTC. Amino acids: CASSISGGWYNEQFF.

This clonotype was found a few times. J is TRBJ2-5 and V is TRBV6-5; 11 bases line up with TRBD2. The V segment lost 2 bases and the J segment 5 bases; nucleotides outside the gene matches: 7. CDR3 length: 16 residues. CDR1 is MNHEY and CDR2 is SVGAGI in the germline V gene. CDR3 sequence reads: CASSYGTSGGRETQYF. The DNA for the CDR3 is TGTGCCAGCAGTTACGGGACTAGCGGAGGGCGGGAGACCCAGTACTTC.

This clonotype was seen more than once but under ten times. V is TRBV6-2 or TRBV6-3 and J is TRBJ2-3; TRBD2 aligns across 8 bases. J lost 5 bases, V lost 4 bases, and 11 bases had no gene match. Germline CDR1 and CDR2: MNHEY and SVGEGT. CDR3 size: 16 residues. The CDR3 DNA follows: TGTGCCAGCAGTTTGACCCGGGGGGGCCAGCGAGATACGCAGTATTTT. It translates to CASSLTRGGQRDTQYF.

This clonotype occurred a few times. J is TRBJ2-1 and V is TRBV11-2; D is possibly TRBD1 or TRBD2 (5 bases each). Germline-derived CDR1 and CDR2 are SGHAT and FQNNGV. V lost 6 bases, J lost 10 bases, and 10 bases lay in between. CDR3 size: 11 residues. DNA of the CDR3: TGTGCCAGCAGTAGAGGGGAAGAGCAGTTCTTC. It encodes CASSRGEEQFF.

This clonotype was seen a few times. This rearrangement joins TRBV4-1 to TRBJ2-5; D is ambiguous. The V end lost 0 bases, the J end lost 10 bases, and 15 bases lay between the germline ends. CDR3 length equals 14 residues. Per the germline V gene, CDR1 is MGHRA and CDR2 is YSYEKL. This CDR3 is CASSQEPTALDQYF. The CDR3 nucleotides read TGCGCCAGCAGCCAAGAACCGACGGCGTTGGACCAGTACTTC.

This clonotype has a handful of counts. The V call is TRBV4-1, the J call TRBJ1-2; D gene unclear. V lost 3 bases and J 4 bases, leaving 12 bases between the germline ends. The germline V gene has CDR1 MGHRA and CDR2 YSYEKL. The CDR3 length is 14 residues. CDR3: CASSQPHPTYGYTF. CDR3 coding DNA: TGCGCCAGCAGCCAGCCACATCCCACCTATGGCTACACCTTC.

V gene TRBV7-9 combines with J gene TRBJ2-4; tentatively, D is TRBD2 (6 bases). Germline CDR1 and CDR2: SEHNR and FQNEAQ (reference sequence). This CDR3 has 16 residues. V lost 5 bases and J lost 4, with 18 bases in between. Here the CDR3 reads CASSDESGTQKNIQYF. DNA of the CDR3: TGTGCCAGCAGCGATGAATCCGGGACTCAAAAAAACATTCAGTACTTC.

The CDR3 region has the DNA TGCAGTGCTGAAGACCAGGGGCCATATGGCTACACCTTC. It specifies CSAEDQGPYGYTF. The rearrangement uses TRBV20-1 and TRBJ1-2; D is perhaps TRBD1 (6 bases). The germline CDR1 and CDR2 sequences are DFQATT and SNEGSKA (reference sequence). The CDR3 sequence is 13 residues long. The V and J ends lost 5 bases and 5 bases respectively, with 15 bases between them.

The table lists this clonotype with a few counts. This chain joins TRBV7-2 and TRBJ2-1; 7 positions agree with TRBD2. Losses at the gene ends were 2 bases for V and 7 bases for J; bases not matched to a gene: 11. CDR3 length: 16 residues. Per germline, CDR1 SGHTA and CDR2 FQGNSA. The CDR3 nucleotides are TGTGCCAGCAGCTTATCTAGCGGTCTTGAGAGGAATGAGCAGTTCTTC. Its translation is CASSLSSGLERNEQFF.

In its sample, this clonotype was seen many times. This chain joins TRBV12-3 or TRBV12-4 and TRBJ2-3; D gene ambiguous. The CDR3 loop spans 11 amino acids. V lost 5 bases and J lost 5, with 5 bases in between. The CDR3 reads CASSAGDTQYF. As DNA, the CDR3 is TGTGCCAGCAGTGCAGGAGATACGCAGTATTTT.

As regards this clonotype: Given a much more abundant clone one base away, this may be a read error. In DNA, the CDR3 is TGTGCCAGCCGCTTCGGGGGCTCCTACGAGCAGTACTTC. Protein: CASRFGGSYEQYF. The V gene is TRBV7-8, the J gene TRBJ2-7, with D perhaps TRBD2 (6 bases). The CDR3 runs to 13 residues. Germline assignment: CDR1 SGHVS and CDR2 FQNEAQ.

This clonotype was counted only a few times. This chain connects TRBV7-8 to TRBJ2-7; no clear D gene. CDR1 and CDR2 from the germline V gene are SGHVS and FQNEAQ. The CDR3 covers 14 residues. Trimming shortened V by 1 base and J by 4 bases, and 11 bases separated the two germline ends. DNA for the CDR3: TGTGCCAGCAGCTTAGGGTCCCACGTTTACGAGCAGTACTTC. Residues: CASSLGSHVYEQYF.

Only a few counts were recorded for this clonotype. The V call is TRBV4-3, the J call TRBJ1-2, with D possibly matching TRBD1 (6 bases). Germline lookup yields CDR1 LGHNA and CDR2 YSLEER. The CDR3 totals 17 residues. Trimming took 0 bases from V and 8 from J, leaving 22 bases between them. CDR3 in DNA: TGCGCCAGCAGCCAAGACCCCTATGCGGGGGGGGCAGGGGGCTACACCTTC. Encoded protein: CASSQDPYAGGAGGYTF.

The CDR3 sequence: CASSYHPTTPNTEAFF. The CDR3 region has the DNA TGTGCCAGCAGTTACCATCCAACCACACCGAACACTGAAGCTTTCTTT. The V gene is TRBV6-5, the J gene TRBJ1-1; D call uncertain. Trimming cost V 2 bases and J 1 base, with 14 bases left between them. The length of the CDR3 is 16 residues. Germline V gene sequence: CDR1 MNHEY, CDR2 SVGAGI.

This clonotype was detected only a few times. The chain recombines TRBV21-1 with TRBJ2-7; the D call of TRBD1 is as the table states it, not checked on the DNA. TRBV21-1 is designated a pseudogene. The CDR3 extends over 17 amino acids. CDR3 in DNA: TGTGCCAGCAGCAAAGAAGGCCCCCAGACAGGAGGACACGAGCAGTACGTC. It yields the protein CASSKEGPQTGGHEQYV.

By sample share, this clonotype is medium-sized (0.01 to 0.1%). The CDR3 here is CASSYGTGRATGELFF. CDR3 nucleotides: TGTGCCAGCAGTTATGGGACAGGGCGAGCGACAGGGGAGCTGTTTTTT. This chain joins TRBV6-2 or TRBV6-3 and TRBJ2-2, with TRBD1 identical over 9 bases. J gave up 8 bases and V 3 bases, and 10 bases lay outside the gene matches. Germline V gene lookup returns CDR1 MNHEY and CDR2 SVGEGT. This CDR3 spans 16 amino acids.

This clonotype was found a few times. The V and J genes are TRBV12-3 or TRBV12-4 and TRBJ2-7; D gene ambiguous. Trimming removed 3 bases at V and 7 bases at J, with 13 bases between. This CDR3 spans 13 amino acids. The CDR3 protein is CASSFQGVEEQYF. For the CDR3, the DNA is TGTGCCAGCAGTTTTCAAGGAGTAGAGGAGCAGTACTTC.

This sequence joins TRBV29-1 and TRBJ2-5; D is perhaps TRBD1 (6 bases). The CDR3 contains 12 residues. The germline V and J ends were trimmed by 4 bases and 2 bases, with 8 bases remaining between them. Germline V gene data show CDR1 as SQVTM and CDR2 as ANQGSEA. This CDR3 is CSVVRGQETQYF. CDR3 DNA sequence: TGCAGCGTTGTCAGGGGACAAGAGACCCAGTACTTC.

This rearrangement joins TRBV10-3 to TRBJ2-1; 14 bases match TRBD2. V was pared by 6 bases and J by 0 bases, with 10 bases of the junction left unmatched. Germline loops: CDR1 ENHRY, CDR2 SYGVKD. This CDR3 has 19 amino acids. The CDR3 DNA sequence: TGTGCCATCAGACCCGGGACTAGCGGGGGCCAAAGCTCCTACAATGAGCAGTTCTTC. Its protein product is CAIRPGTSGGQSSYNEQFF.

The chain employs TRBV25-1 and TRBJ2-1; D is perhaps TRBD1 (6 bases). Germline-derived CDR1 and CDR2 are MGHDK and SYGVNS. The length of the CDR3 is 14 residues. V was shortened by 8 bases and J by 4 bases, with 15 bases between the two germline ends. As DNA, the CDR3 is TGTGCCAGCGGGGGCCAATCAATATACAATGAGCAGTTCTTC. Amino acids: CASGGQSIYNEQFF.